The sequence of this TCR beta chain was determined in a study of T cells in Graves' hyperthyroidism and ophthalmopathy. RNA transcripts served as the template for amplifying TCR beta CDR3 regions. With the HTBI primer set, the TCR CDR3 went through a first round of RT-PCR. Via MiXCR, TCRdb re-called the multiplex PCR reads, giving one row per CDR3 protein. The sample yields approximately 570,000 distinct CDR3 sequences, about 20% seen once. This clonotype appeared a few times. CDR1 is KGHSH, CDR2 LQKENI, per germline. Trimming took 6 bases from V and 5 from J; bases not matched to a gene: 13. This CDR3 comprises 18 residues.

The sample comprised blood. The J gene is TRBJ2-1, the V gene TRBV18; 13 bases line up with TRBD2. This clonotype originated in a man aged 35 to 55 with Graves' ophthalmopathy. Here the CDR3 DNA reads TGTGCCAGCTCGTACCACGTTGGACTAGCGGGAGACAACAATGAGCAGTTCTTC. It is translated as CASSYHVGLAGDNNEQFF.